The 21 T cell receptor beta chains below come from one sample, sequenced in a study of shared clonotypes between healthy human individuals. The table came from immunoSEQ multiplex PCR; TCRdb's copy has only in-frame clones and leaves some out. The table includes approximately 980,000 clones, approximately 76% detected once. Sequenced sample: memory CD4+ T cells sorted from blood. Subset in this sample: CD45RA-negative fraction. Receptors originate from a man aged 18 to 35 in good health.

The chain uses TRBV5-6 and TRBJ2-7, with TRBD1 identical over 9 bases. The CDR3 extends over 15 amino acids. The ends lost 4 bases at V and 4 bases at J; junction bases unmatched: 9. The V gene's germline CDR1 is SGHDT and CDR2 YYEEEE. DNA of the CDR3: TGTGCCAGCAGCCGTTGGGACAGGGCGGAATACGAGCAGTACTTC. Its translation is CASSRWDRAEYEQYF.

This chain connects TRBV27 to TRBJ1-6, with no clear D. The CDR3 contains 14 residues. V was cut by 2 bases and J by 4 bases, with 6 bases left in between. Germline CDR1 MNHEY, CDR2 SMNVEV (reference sequence). CDR3: CASSLTYYNSPLHF. CDR3 coding DNA: TGTGCCAGCAGTTTAACTTATTATAATTCACCCCTCCACTTT.

The V gene is TRBV7-6, the J gene TRBJ2-2; 8 bases are a match to TRBD1. The germline V gene encodes CDR1 SGHVS and CDR2 FNYEAQ. CDR3 size: 16 residues. J was trimmed by 5 bases and V by 0 bases; bases with no gene match: 5. The CDR3 DNA reads as TGTGCCAGCAGCTTAGCCCAGGGGGCGGTGACCGGGGAGCTGTTTTTT. It is translated as CASSLAQGAVTGELFF. The full variable domain, with the rest looked up from reference TRBV7-6 and TRBJ2-2, is GAGVSQSPRYKVTKRGQDVALRCDPISGHVSLYWYRQALGQGPEFLTYFNYEAQQDKSGLPNDRFSAERPEGSISTLTIQRTEQRDSAMYRCASSLAQGAVTGELFFGEGSRLTVL.

The genes are TRBV19 and TRBJ1-6; 8 nucleotides align to TRBD1. Trimming removed 7 bases from V and 3 bases from J; junction bases left unmatched: 5. CDR1 and CDR2 (germline): LNHDA, SQIVND (reference sequence). The CDR3 spans 15 residues. CDR3: CASNPDRDYNSPLHF. DNA of the CDR3: TGTGCCAGTAACCCGGACAGGGACTATAATTCACCCCTCCACTTT.

In the case of this clone: Other DNA sequences in this sample translate to the same CDR3. The rearrangement links TRBV28 to TRBJ1-5, with a tentative D call TRBD1 (6 bases). Between the trimmed V and J ends, which lost 3 bases and 7 bases, there was a span of 13 bases. Per the germline V gene, CDR1 is MDHEN and CDR2 is SYDVKM. The CDR3 extends over 14 amino acids. The CDR3 nucleotides read TGTGCCAGCAGTTTGGACAGACAAAACCAGCCCCAGCATTTT. Encoded protein: CASSLDRQNQPQHF.

The chain combines TRBV11-3 with TRBJ1-1; D is uncertain. Germline loops: CDR1 SGHNT, CDR2 YENEEA. Deletions cut 5 bases from V and 7 bases from J, with 14 bases between. The length of the CDR3 is 13 residues. CDR3 nucleotides: TGTGCCAGCAGCCTGAACTTTAACGGTGAAGCTTTCTTT. Amino acid sequence: CASSLNFNGEAFF.

V and J are TRBV7-9 and TRBJ1-2; D gene uncertain. Germline V gene sequence: CDR1 SEHNR, CDR2 FQNEAQ (reference sequence). Trimming left V 4 bases short and J 4 bases short, with 10 bases between. The CDR3 has 13 residues. The CDR3 spells CASSSPAAYGYTF. The CDR3 coding sequence is TGTGCCAGCAGCTCCCCGGCCGCCTATGGCTACACCTTC.

The chain carries TRBV6-1 and TRBJ1-4; 9 bases fit TRBD1. The CDR3 is 14 residues long. The junction had 4 bases not matched to a gene; V was cut back by 7 bases and J by 4 bases. The V gene's germline CDR1 is MNHNS and CDR2 SASEGT. The CDR3 spells CASTGTGFNEKLFF. In DNA form, the CDR3 reads TGTGCCAGCACCGGGACAGGGTTTAATGAAAAACTGTTTTTT.

This chain links TRBV30 with TRBJ1-3, with 7 bases that match TRBD1. Trimming cost V 0 bases and J 8 bases; bases outside gene matches: 7. The length of the CDR3 is 14 residues. The germline CDR1 and CDR2 sequences are GTSNPN and SVGIG (reference sequence). CDR3 nucleotides: TGTGCCTGGAGTGTACCGACAGGGCGGGACACCATATATTTT. Translated: CAWSVPTGRDTIYF.

The chain uses TRBV7-2 and TRBJ2-7; D perhaps matches TRBD2 (5 bases). Germline CDR1 SGHTA, CDR2 FQGNSA. V was pared by 4 bases and J by 7 bases, with 20 bases between. The CDR3 runs 15 residues. The CDR3 bases are TGTGCCAGCAGCTCCCGAGGATCGGGAACCGGGGAGCAGTACTTC. Its protein is CASSSRGSGTGEQYF.

With respect to this clone: A single base separates this from a much larger clone, so it may be a read error. In the same sample, other DNA sequences code for this CDR3. The chain couples TRBV11-2 to TRBJ2-5; no clear D gene. CDR1 and CDR2 (germline): SGHAT, FQNNGV. V shed 5 bases and J shed 2 bases, with 3 bases lying between them. There are 11 residues in the CDR3. The CDR3 sequence: CASSPQETQYF. CDR3 coding DNA: TGTGCCAGCAGCCCGCAAGAGACCCAGTACTTC.

The V and J genes are TRBV7-2 and TRBJ2-7; tentatively, D is TRBD1 or TRBD2 (5 bases each). The CDR3 covers 13 residues. Germline CDR1 reads SGHTA; CDR2 reads FQGNSA. Trimming removed 7 bases from V and 2 bases from J, with 12 bases in between. CDR3 nucleotide sequence: TGTGCCAGCACCTTGGGACCCGCCTACGAGCAGTACTTC. Protein product: CASTLGPAYEQYF.

This chain connects TRBV5-1 to TRBJ2-7; a weak D match, TRBD1 (6 bases). The V and J ends lost 4 bases and 5 bases respectively, with 19 bases between them. The V gene's germline CDR1 is SGHRS and CDR2 YFSETQ. CDR3 length: 15 amino acids. The CDR3 nucleotides read TGCGCCAGCAGCCGGCTATGGCAGGGGCTCGACGAGCAGTACTTC. Protein product: CASSRLWQGLDEQYF.

This chain joins TRBV4-1 and TRBJ1-1; 11 bases align to TRBD1. Germline trimming cut 4 bases from V and 1 base from J; bases unmatched to any gene: 8. This CDR3 has 17 amino acids. The V gene's germline CDR1 is MGHRA and CDR2 YSYEKL. Written as DNA, the CDR3 is TGCGCCAGCAGCCTCGTCCCGGGACAGGGGGAGAACACTGAAGCTTTCTTT. It encodes CASSLVPGQGENTEAFF.

The V gene is TRBV28, the J gene TRBJ1-2; 8 positions match TRBD1. Germline trimming cut 4 bases from V and 4 bases from J; bases unmatched to any gene: 5. Germline-derived CDR1 and CDR2 are MDHEN and SYDVKM. The CDR3 length is 14 residues. The CDR3 DNA is TGTGCCAGCAGTTCCCCAGGGGGCGCCTATGGCTACACCTTC. Translating gives CASSSPGGAYGYTF.

This chain uses TRBV6-5 with TRBJ2-7, with D perhaps TRBD1 or TRBD2 (5 bases each). The CDR3 covers 15 residues. V was trimmed by 0 bases and J by 2 bases, leaving 11 bases between them. CDR1 and CDR2 (germline): MNHEY, SVGAGI. The CDR3 DNA reads TGTGCCAGCAGTTACTCGAACTCGGGGCCCTACGAGCAGTACTTC. The encoded protein is CASSYSNSGPYEQYF.

This clone has more than one count but fewer than ten. The rearrangement uses TRBV4-3 and TRBJ1-3; possibly TRBD1 for D (5 bases). The germline V gene has CDR1 LGHNA and CDR2 YSLEER. The ends were cut back, 3 bases at V and 0 bases at J, with 15 bases in the middle. The CDR3 consists of 17 residues. The CDR3 sequence is CASSQYPSGVSGNTIYF. The CDR3 DNA is TGCGCCAGCAGCCAGTACCCATCGGGGGTCTCTGGAAACACCATATATTTT.

The chain is built from TRBV28 and TRBJ2-3; D unresolved. V was pared by 6 bases and J by 2 bases, with 3 bases between. CDR1 MDHEN and CDR2 SYDVKM come from the germline V gene. The CDR3 length is 11 residues. In DNA form, the CDR3 reads TGTGCCAGCAGGATCACAGATACGCAGTATTTT. Its translation: CASRITDTQYF.

This chain uses TRBV4-1 with TRBJ1-3, with TRBD1 as a possible D gene (6 bases). There are 17 residues in the CDR3. Germline CDR1 MGHRA, CDR2 YSYEKL. V dropped 1 base and J dropped 0 bases, with 13 bases sitting between them. CDR3 sequence (DNA): TGCGCCAGCAGCCAAGGGGACACTACTTTCTCTGGAAACACCATATATTTT. Translating it yields CASSQGDTTFSGNTIYF.

A word on this clone: Other nucleotide sequences from this sample produce the same CDR3. This chain connects TRBV19 to TRBJ1-2, with TRBD1 matching 9 bases. This CDR3 is 14 amino acids long. Per the germline V gene, CDR1 is LNHDA and CDR2 is SQIVND (reference sequence). V lost 5 bases and J lost 2; bases outside the gene matches: 3. CDR3 amino acids: CASSSGTGNYGYTF. DNA of the CDR3: TGTGCCAGTAGTTCCGGGACAGGGAACTATGGCTACACCTTC.

The CDR3 DNA sequence: TGTGCCAGTAGTATAGAAGCGGGACGGCAGCCCCAGCATTTT. Protein: CASSIEAGRQPQHF. The chain joins TRBV19 to TRBJ1-5; TRBD1 is a possible D gene (5 bases). CDR1 LNHDA and CDR2 SQIVND come from the germline V gene (reference sequence). The V end was cut by 0 bases, the J end by 7 bases, with 10 bases between. The CDR3 is 14 residues long. Based on the CDR3 plus reference TRBV19 and TRBJ1-5, the full variable domain is DGGITQSPKYLFRKEGQNVTLSCEQNLNHDAMYWYRQDPGQGLRLIYYSQIVNDFQKGDIAEGYSVSREKKESFPLTVTSAQKNPTAFYLCASSIEAGRQPQHFGDGTRLSIL.